These 15 T cell receptor beta chains share one sample of origin, sequenced in a study of CD8 T cells in ankylosing spondylitis (dated by TCRdb to the late 2010s). Receptor libraries were prepared by 5' RACE. The sequencer listed for this sample is Illumina HiSeq 2500. TCRdb itself trimmed the public reads at Q25 with fastp, ran MiXCR and retained productive beta chains. Under each unique CDR3 protein, matching rows form one entry showing the most common genes and DNA. The sample includes around 42,000 distinct CDR3 sequences, with 2.5% to 3.5% observed a single time. The ten most abundant clones make up about 4.5% of the sample. The specimen sequenced was blood, either unsorted or a sorted T cell fraction (not recorded which). The receptors stem from a male donor with ankylosing spondylitis or in good health (not recorded which).

In this sample, this clonotype turned up many times. V is TRBV9 and J is TRBJ2-6, with D maybe TRBD2 (5 bases). V lost 4 bases and J lost 1, with 18 bases in between. The CDR3 is 18 amino acids. Germline V gives CDR1 SGDLS, CDR2 YYNGEE. In DNA form, the CDR3 reads TGTGCCAGCAGCCCCCGGGGAGACGTCCTATCTGGGGCCAACGTCCTGACTTTC. As protein: CASSPRGDVLSGANVLTF.

There are many counts of this clonotype. V gene TRBV9 combines with J gene TRBJ2-5; 12 bases map to TRBD2. The CDR3 extends over 14 amino acids. Germline CDR1 and CDR2: SGDLS and YYNGEE. The trim removed 3 bases at V and 3 bases at J, leaving 0 bases unmatched. The CDR3 protein is CASSGTSGEETQYF. The CDR3 nucleotides are TGTGCCAGCAGCGGGACTAGCGGGGAAGAGACCCAGTACTTC.

The table lists this clonotype with many counts. The V call is TRBV9, the J call TRBJ1-2, with 8 nucleotides matching TRBD1. Trimming at V came to 1 base and at J to 6 bases, leaving 5 bases not matched to a gene. The germline CDR1 and CDR2 sequences are SGDLS and YYNGEE. The CDR3 length is 14 residues. CDR3 in DNA: TGTGCCAGCAGCGTACGAGACAGGGGTGATGGCTACACCTTC. This gives the protein CASSVRDRGDGYTF.

This clonotype was counted ten times or more. The V gene is TRBV9, the J gene TRBJ2-2, with 9 bases that match TRBD1. The CDR3 contains 15 residues. CDR1 SGDLS and CDR2 YYNGEE come from the germline V gene. Losses at the gene ends were 4 bases for V and 6 bases for J; bases not matched to a gene: 7. The CDR3 loop is CASSSRQGGAGELFF. As DNA, the CDR3 is TGTGCCAGCAGCTCACGACAGGGGGGAGCCGGGGAGCTGTTTTTT.

Regarding this clonotype: A much larger clone differs from this one at a single base, so this may be a read error. V and J are TRBV9 and TRBJ1-3; TRBD1 might be the D (5 bases). This CDR3 is built from 14 residues. Germline V gene data show CDR1 as SGDLS and CDR2 as YYNGEE. CDR3 loop: CASSVRALGNTLYF. CDR3 in DNA: TGTGCCAGCAGCGTCAGGGCCCTCGGAAACACCCTATATTTT. The whole variable domain, remainder taken from reference TRBV9 and TRBJ1-3, is DSGVTQTPKHLITATGQRVTLRCSPRSGDLSVYWYQQSLDQGLQFLIQYYNGEERAKGNILERFSAQQFPDLHSELNLSSLELGDSALYFCASSVRALGNTLYFGEGSWLTVV.

This clonotype appeared many times. The chain couples TRBV9 to TRBJ2-2; D is perhaps TRBD1 (5 bases). V shed 2 bases and J shed 5 bases, with 13 bases lying between them. CDR1 and CDR2 from the germline V gene are SGDLS and YYNGEE. This CDR3 is built from 15 residues. CDR3 DNA sequence: TGTGCCAGCAGCGTGGAAGGGGTCAGAACCGGGGAGCTGTTTTTT. Translation gives CASSVEGVRTGELFF.

This clonotype was found many times. The chain recombines TRBV9 with TRBJ2-3, with 8 bases fitting TRBD1. J was trimmed by 5 bases and V by 4 bases; bases with no gene match: 12. CDR1 and CDR2 (germline): SGDLS, YYNGEE. This CDR3 contains 16 residues. The CDR3: CASSPSGQGMGDTQYF. For the CDR3, the DNA is TGTGCCAGCAGCCCTTCCGGACAGGGTATGGGAGATACGCAGTATTTT. The full variable domain, in which reference TRBV9 and TRBJ2-3 provide the parts outside the CDR3, is DSGVTQTPKHLITATGQRVTLRCSPRSGDLSVYWYQQSLDQGLQFLIQYYNGEERAKGNILERFSAQQFPDLHSELNLSSLELGDSALYFCASSPSGQGMGDTQYFGPGTRLTVL.

This clonotype was picked up many times. The CDR3 DNA follows: TGTGCCAGCAGCGCCGGGATAAGTTGGGCTGAGCAGTTCTTC. This sequence encodes CASSAGISWAEQFF. This chain uses TRBV9 with TRBJ2-1; perhaps TRBD2 as D (5 bases). The germline V gene encodes CDR1 SGDLS and CDR2 YYNGEE. The V end was cut by 3 bases, the J end by 9 bases, with 16 bases between. The CDR3 covers 14 residues. Using reference TRBV9 and TRBJ2-1 for the parts outside the CDR3, the full variable domain is DSGVTQTPKHLITATGQRVTLRCSPRSGDLSVYWYQQSLDQGLQFLIQYYNGEERAKGNILERFSAQQFPDLHSELNLSSLELGDSALYFCASSAGISWAEQFFGPGTRLTVL.

This clonotype was seen ten or more times. The V and J genes are TRBV9 and TRBJ2-5; D not certain. Germline V gene lookup returns CDR1 SGDLS and CDR2 YYNGEE. The CDR3 sequence is 13 residues long. The V gene lost 3 bases and the J gene lost 7 bases, with 13 bases spanning the gap. In DNA form, the CDR3 reads TGTGCCAGCAGCGGCGACATGGTAGGGACCCAGTACTTC. It yields the protein CASSGDMVGTQYF.

The chain couples TRBV9 to TRBJ1-1; no clear D gene. Germline CDR1 and CDR2: SGDLS and YYNGEE. This CDR3 is built from 14 residues. The V end lost 0 bases, the J end lost 5 bases, and 11 bases lay between the germline ends. CDR3 protein: CASSVEGSWTEAFF. The CDR3 DNA sequence: TGTGCCAGCAGCGTAGAAGGCAGTTGGACTGAAGCTTTCTTT. Drawing the rest from reference TRBV9 and TRBJ1-1, the complete variable domain is DSGVTQTPKHLITATGQRVTLRCSPRSGDLSVYWYQQSLDQGLQFLIQYYNGEERAKGNILERFSAQQFPDLHSELNLSSLELGDSALYFCASSVEGSWTEAFFGQGTRLTVV.

This clonotype was seen repeatedly, ten times or more. V usage is TRBV9 and J usage is TRBJ2-1; TRBD2 aligns across 11 bases. Germline CDR1 reads SGDLS; CDR2 reads YYNGEE. There are 20 residues in the CDR3. The J segment lost 1 base and the V segment lost 8 bases, leaving 20 bases of the junction unmatched. The CDR3, as DNA: TGTGCCAGTCCCCGTCCGACGGGGCTAGCGGGGGGTCTTTCCTACAATGAGCAGTTCTTC. Protein sequence: CASPRPTGLAGGLSYNEQFF.

This clonotype was seen ten or more times. The chain employs TRBV9 and TRBJ2-7; D possibly matches TRBD1 or TRBD2 (5 bases each). There are 14 residues in the CDR3. Germline CDR1 SGDLS, CDR2 YYNGEE. Deletions cut 4 bases from V and 6 bases from J, with 17 bases between. CDR3 region: CASSPRTGTSEQYF. CDR3 DNA sequence: TGTGCCAGCAGCCCCCGGACCGGGACCTCCGAGCAGTACTTC.

This clonotype was seen many times. The chain employs TRBV9 and TRBJ1-3; D not resolved. CDR3 length equals 13 residues. The V end lost 7 bases, the J end lost 0 bases, and 8 bases lay between the germline ends. Germline lookup yields CDR1 SGDLS and CDR2 YYNGEE. The CDR3 sequence is CASSPISGNTIYF. In DNA form, the CDR3 reads TGTGCCAGCTCACCCATCTCTGGAAACACCATATATTTT.

This clonotype has a count of ten or more. The chain is built from TRBV9 and TRBJ2-1; tentative D call: TRBD2 (6 bases). Deletions cut 7 bases from V and 7 bases from J, with 15 bases between. Germline CDR1 SGDLS, CDR2 YYNGEE. CDR3 length: 13 amino acids. The CDR3 reads CASGLANGNEQFF. The CDR3 coding sequence is TGTGCCAGCGGCCTAGCGAACGGGAATGAGCAGTTCTTC.

This clonotype was observed at least ten times. This chain joins TRBV9 and TRBJ2-3; 9 positions match TRBD2. The V gene end was trimmed by 2 bases and the J gene end by 2 bases; junction bases not matched to a gene: 3. The CDR3 is 15 amino acids. Germline-derived CDR1 and CDR2 are SGDLS and YYNGEE. The CDR3 DNA is TGTGCCAGCAGCGTTAGCGGGGGTATCACAGATACGCAGTATTTT. Amino acids: CASSVSGGITDTQYF.